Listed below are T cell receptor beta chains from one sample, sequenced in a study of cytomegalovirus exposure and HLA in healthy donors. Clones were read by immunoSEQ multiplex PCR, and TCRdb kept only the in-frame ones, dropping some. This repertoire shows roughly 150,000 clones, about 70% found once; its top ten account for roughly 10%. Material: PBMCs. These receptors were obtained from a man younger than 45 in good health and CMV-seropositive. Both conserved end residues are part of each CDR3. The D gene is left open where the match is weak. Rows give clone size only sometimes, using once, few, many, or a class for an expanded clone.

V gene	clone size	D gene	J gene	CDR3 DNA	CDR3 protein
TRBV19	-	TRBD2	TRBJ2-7	TGTGCCAGTAGCAGACTAGCGGGAGAGTCCCACGAGCAGTACTTC	CASSRLAGESHEQYF
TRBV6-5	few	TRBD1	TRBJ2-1	TGTGCCAGCAGTTCCAGACAGGGGTTTTGGGATGAGCAGTTCTTC	CASSSRQGFWDEQFF
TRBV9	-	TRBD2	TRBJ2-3	TGTGCCAGCAGCAATCGACTAGCGGAGGCAGATACGCAGTATTTT	CASSNRLAEADTQYF
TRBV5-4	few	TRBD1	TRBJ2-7	TGTGCCAGCAGCCACGGGACAGGGATGTGGGACGAGCAGTACTTC	CASSHGTGMWDEQYF
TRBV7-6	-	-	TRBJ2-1	TGTGCCAGCAGCTCCTCCGTCGATGAGCAGTTCTTC	CASSSSVDEQFF
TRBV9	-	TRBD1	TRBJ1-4	TGTGCCAGCAGCGGCCGGGACAGGCCTAATGAAAAACTGTTTTTT	CASSGRDRPNEKLFF
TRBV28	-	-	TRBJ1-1	TGTGCCAGCATCGAGCCCTATAACACTGAAGCTTTCTTT	CASIEPYNTEAFF
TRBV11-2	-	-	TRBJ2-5	TGTGCCAGCAGCTACAGATTTCAAGAGACCCAGTACTTC	CASSYRFQETQYF
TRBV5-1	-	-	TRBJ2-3	TGCGCCAGCAGCCCTCCGATTCGAAGCGGTAGCACAGATACGCAGTATTTT	CASSPPIRSGSTDTQYF
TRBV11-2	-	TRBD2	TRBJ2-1	TGTGCCAGCAGCCCAGGAGCGGGAGGGTACAATGAGCAGTTCTTC	CASSPGAGGYNEQFF
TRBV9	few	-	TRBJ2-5	TGTGCCAGCAGCTCCCCCGGCGGCCAAGAGACCCAGTACTTC	CASSSPGGQETQYF
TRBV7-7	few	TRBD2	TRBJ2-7	TGTGCCAGCAGCTTAGCGGGAGGGCTCGACGAGCAGTACTTC	CASSLAGGLDEQYF
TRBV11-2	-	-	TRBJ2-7	TGTGCCAGCAGCTTCACCGGGACACCTTCCAACGAGCAGTACTTC	CASSFTGTPSNEQYF
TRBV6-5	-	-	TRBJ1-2	TGTGCCAGCAGTCAAGGGAGGGGTACCAACTATGGCTACACCTTC	CASSQGRGTNYGYTF
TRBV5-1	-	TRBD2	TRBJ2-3	TGCGCCAGCAGCTCAAAACTAGCGGGAACCACAGATACGCAGTATTTT	CASSSKLAGTTDTQYF
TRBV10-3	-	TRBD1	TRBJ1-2	TGTGCCATCAGTCCAACAGGGGCGTATGGCTACACCTTC	CAISPTGAYGYTF
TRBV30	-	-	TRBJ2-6	TGTGCCTATAGTCCCGGCTCTGGGGCCAACGTCCTGACTTTC	CAYSPGSGANVLTF
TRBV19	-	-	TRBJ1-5	TGTGCCAGTAGTGTGGAGACGGGATGGGGACAGCCCCAGCATTTT	CASSVETGWGQPQHF
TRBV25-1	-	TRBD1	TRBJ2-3	TGTGCCAGCAGCGCATCCAGACAGGGGATTCTGCATACGCAGTATTTT	CASSASRQGILHTQYF
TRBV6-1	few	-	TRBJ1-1	TGTGCCAGCAGGGAACAGGGAGGCACTGAAGCTTTCTTT	CASREQGGTEAFF